The T cell receptor beta chain under discussion was sequenced for a study of cytomegalovirus exposure and HLA in healthy donors. Looked up from germline, CDR1 is LNHDA and CDR2 is SQIVND (reference sequence). The CDR3 is 16 residues long. V was clipped by 6 bases and J by 6 bases, with 20 bases between them. Primers for the PCR totalled 60 Vbeta and 13 Jbeta. The table came from immunoSEQ multiplex PCR; TCRdb's copy has only in-frame clones and leaves some out. The profile covers over 25,000 clones, with about three fifths appearing a single time and roughly 42% taken by the ten largest. The chain joins TRBV19 to TRBJ1-4; a weak D match, TRBD1 (5 bases). The sequence was obtained from a male donor in good health and CMV-seropositive. Sequencing used PBMCs. CDR3 in amino acids: CASSHRGRGGDEKLFF. The CDR3 nucleotides are TGTGCCAGTAGCCATCGCGGACGGGGAGGGGATGAAAAACTGTTTTTT.